Listed here are 16 T cell receptor beta chains from one sample, sequenced in a study of beta chain features in type 1 diabetes. The study reverse transcribed the entire isolated RNA, so it sequenced expressed TCRB transcripts. Profiled with immunoSEQ multiplex PCR; TCRdb holds only in-frame clones, not every one. Of hundreds of thousands of clones listed, around 15% were seen once; the top ten hold 0.09% to 0.095%. Sample: naive CD4+ T cells from blood. These receptors were taken from a man aged 18 to 29 in good health.

Note on this clone: The sample holds other DNA sequences that translate to the same CDR3. The chain has TRBV28 and TRBJ1-1; D remains ambiguous. The V gene's germline CDR1 is MDHEN and CDR2 SYDVKM. This CDR3 has 11 amino acids. V dropped 6 bases and J dropped 8 bases, with 10 bases sitting between them. The CDR3 DNA reads as TGTGCCAGCAGCCTAGGGTTGGAAGCTTTCTTT. Translation gives CASSLGLEAFF. Variable domain in full (rest from reference TRBV28 and TRBJ1-1): DVKVTQSSRYLVKRTGEKVFLECVQDMDHENMFWYRQDPGLGLRLIYFSYDVKMKEKGDIPEGYSVSREKKERFSLILESASTNQTSMYLCASSLGLEAFFGQGTRLTVV.

This clone was seen a few times. The CDR3 reads CASSLTSGSVYEQYF. CDR3 bases: TGTGCCAGCAGTCTGACTAGCGGGAGTGTCTACGAGCAGTACTTC. V is TRBV6-1 and J is TRBJ2-7; TRBD2 matches 12 bases. CDR1 and CDR2 from the germline V gene are MNHNS and SASEGT. Unmatched junction bases numbered 5, after V lost 5 bases and J lost 3 bases. The CDR3 consists of 15 residues.

The J gene is TRBJ2-1, the V gene TRBV12-5; no clear D. Trimming shortened V by 0 bases and J by 8 bases, and 17 bases separated the two germline ends. Germline values: CDR1 LGHNT, CDR2 FRNRAP. The CDR3 length is 16 residues. CDR3 sequence: CASGLVVTSQLHEQFF. DNA for the CDR3: TGTGCTAGTGGTTTGGTCGTAACAAGTCAGTTGCATGAGCAGTTCTTC.

The chain employs TRBV4-3 and TRBJ2-1; possible D gene TRBD1, 6 bases. The CDR3 is 13 amino acids. V was cut by 2 bases and J by 7 bases, with 9 bases left in between. The V gene's germline CDR1 is LGHNA and CDR2 YSLEER. This CDR3 reads CASSQSGHNEQFF. CDR3 coding DNA: TGCGCCAGCAGCCAATCGGGACATAATGAGCAGTTCTTC.

A few counts support this clone. The V call is TRBV2, the J call TRBJ1-5, with TRBD1 identical over 8 bases. This CDR3 spans 13 amino acids. The germline gives CDR1 SNHLY, CDR2 FYNNEI. As DNA, the CDR3 is TGTGCTACAGACAGGGGTAACAATCAGCCCCAGCATTTT. Residues: CATDRGNNQPQHF. Full variable domain (rest looked up from reference TRBV2 and TRBJ1-5): EPEVTQTPSHQVTQMGQEVILRCVPISNHLYFYWYRQILGQKVEFLVSFYNNEISEKSEIFDDQFSVERPDGSNFTLKIRSTKLEDSAMYFCATDRGNNQPQHFGDGTRLSIL.

This clone was observed a handful of times. V is TRBV10-3 and J is TRBJ1-2, with a tentative D call TRBD1 (6 bases). V was cut by 4 bases and J by 1 base, with 10 bases left in between. The CDR3 length is 14 residues. CDR1 ENHRY and CDR2 SYGVKD come from the germline V gene. CDR3 coding DNA: TGTGCCATCAGTGGACAGGAAAATAACTATGGCTACACCTTC. It encodes CAISGQENNYGYTF.

The chain combines TRBV6-5 with TRBJ1-1; 9 nucleotides agree with TRBD1. Losses at the gene ends were 5 bases for V and 4 bases for J; bases not matched to a gene: 2. This CDR3 is 13 amino acids long. Germline V gene lookup returns CDR1 MNHEY and CDR2 SVGAGI. The CDR3 is CASSLTGGTEAFF. Written as DNA, the CDR3 is TGTGCCAGCAGTCTGACAGGGGGCACTGAAGCTTTCTTT.

This clone was seen a handful of times. The V call is TRBV7-3, the J call TRBJ2-3, with D possibly TRBD2 on 6 matching bases. The V and J ends lost 5 bases and 4 bases respectively, with 10 bases between them. The length of the CDR3 is 13 residues. In germline, CDR1 is SGHTA, CDR2 FQGTGA. The CDR3 sequence: CASSMTRPDTQYF. For the CDR3, the DNA is TGTGCCAGCAGCATGACTAGGCCAGATACGCAGTATTTT.

The V call is TRBV18, the J call TRBJ1-1; D call uncertain. CDR3 length: 14 residues. The V gene's germline CDR1 is KGHSH and CDR2 LQKENI. Trimming cost V 0 bases and J 3 bases, with 8 bases left between them. The DNA of the CDR3 is TGTGCCAGCTCACCACCCACAACACACACTGAAGCTTTCTTT. Its translation is CASSPPTTHTEAFF.

The rearrangement joins TRBV5-4 to TRBJ2-3, with 10 bases lining up with TRBD2. Per the germline V gene, CDR1 is SGHNT and CDR2 is YYREEE (reference sequence). J lost 6 bases, V lost 4 bases, and 8 bases had no gene match. CDR3 length: 15 amino acids. The chain's CDR3 is CASSALAGGRDTQYF. The CDR3 region has the DNA TGTGCCAGCAGCGCCTTAGCGGGGGGCAGGGATACGCAGTATTTT. Based on the CDR3 plus reference TRBV5-4 and TRBJ2-3, the full variable domain is ETGVTQSPTHLIKTRGQQVTLRCSSQSGHNTVSWYQQALGQGPQFIFQYYREEENGRGNFPPRFSGLQFPNYSSELNVNALELDDSALYLCASSALAGGRDTQYFGPGTRLTVL.

The chain couples TRBV4-2 to TRBJ1-2; 8 positions match TRBD1. Trimming cost V 1 base and J 8 bases; bases outside gene matches: 3. Germline CDR1 LGHNA, CDR2 YNFKEQ. The CDR3 totals 13 residues. CDR3 DNA sequence: TGTGCCAGCAGCCAAGGGACAGGGAACGGCTACACCTTC. As protein: CASSQGTGNGYTF.

The rearrangement joins TRBV7-2 to TRBJ2-7; D gene uncertain. Germline V gene lookup returns CDR1 SGHTA and CDR2 FQGNSA. The CDR3 extends over 13 amino acids. With 1 base removed from V and 3 bases from J, the gap between germline ends came to 7 bases. The CDR3 DNA follows: TGTGCCAGCAGCTTAGAATCGCTCTACGAGCAGTACTTC. Translation gives CASSLESLYEQYF. The full variable domain, with the rest looked up from reference TRBV7-2 and TRBJ2-7, is GAGVSQSPSNKVTEKGKDVELRCDPISGHTALYWYRQSLGQGLEFLIYFQGNSAPDKSGLPSDRFSAERTGGSVSTLTIQRTQQEDSAVYLCASSLESLYEQYFGPGTRLTVT.

The V call is TRBV9, the J call TRBJ2-3; D is ambiguous. The CDR3 runs 15 residues. The germline gives CDR1 SGDLS, CDR2 YYNGEE. With 0 bases removed from V and 2 bases from J, the gap between germline ends came to 10 bases. The CDR3 region is CASSVGGPPTDTQYF. Written as DNA, the CDR3 is TGTGCCAGCAGCGTAGGTGGTCCTCCCACAGATACGCAGTATTTT.

The rearrangement joins TRBV10-3 to TRBJ2-7; the D is unclear. Trimming took off 3 bases at V and 3 bases at J, with 6 bases between the two ends. Germline lookup yields CDR1 ENHRY and CDR2 SYGVKD. The CDR3 sequence is 12 residues long. CDR3 sequence (DNA): TGTGCCATCAGTGACAAAGTCTACGAGCAGTACTTC. This encodes CAISDKVYEQYF.

This clone was counted only a few times. The gene calls are TRBV29-1 and TRBJ2-7; D unclear. There are 10 residues in the CDR3. The ends were cut back, 4 bases at V and 7 bases at J, with 8 bases in the middle. Germline V gives CDR1 SQVTM, CDR2 ANQGSEA. The CDR3: CSVGEREQYF. CDR3 nucleotide sequence: TGCAGCGTTGGAGAGCGAGAGCAGTACTTC.

This clone appeared a few times. Other DNA sequences in this specimen translate into the identical CDR3. The chain uses TRBV29-1 and TRBJ1-1, with D possibly being TRBD1 (5 bases). The V gene lost 4 bases and the J gene lost 4 bases, with 13 bases spanning the gap. Germline V lookup: CDR1 SQVTM, CDR2 ANQGSEA. This CDR3 comprises 13 residues. CDR3: CSVVRGRSTEAFF. CDR3 nucleotides: TGCAGCGTTGTTCGGGGGAGGAGCACTGAAGCTTTCTTT.